The 3 T cell receptor beta chains reported below all come from one sample, sequenced in a study of blood T cell repertoires in COVID-19. Assay: immunoSEQ multiplex PCR; the TCRdb copy retains only in-frame clones and omits some. The sample lists under 200,000 clones; around three quarters were seen once. Specimen: PBMCs or T cells enriched from blood (not recorded which). The receptors originated from a woman in her 70s in a cohort exposed to, infected with or recovered from COVID-19 (not recorded which).

This sequence joins TRBV6-6 and TRBJ2-1; 12 bases fit TRBD2. Germline trimming cut 6 bases from V and 4 bases from J; bases unmatched to any gene: 4. This CDR3 is 15 amino acids long. Germline V gene sequence: CDR1 MNHNY, CDR2 SVGAGI (reference sequence). This CDR3 reads CASRELAGGYNEQFF. In DNA, the CDR3 is TGTGCCAGCAGGGAACTAGCGGGAGGATACAATGAGCAGTTCTTC.

The chain uses TRBV15 and TRBJ1-2; no clear D. CDR1 is LNHNV and CDR2 is YYDKDF in the germline V gene (reference sequence). The CDR3 is made up of 12 amino acids. Deletions cut 3 bases from V and 4 bases from J, with 6 bases between. The CDR3 bases are TGTGCCACCAGCAGTGTCCGCTATGGCTACACCTTC. Encoded protein: CATSSVRYGYTF.

This clone was counted a few times. The chain joins TRBV4-2 to TRBJ1-2, with D possibly TRBD1 on 6 matching bases. CDR1 and CDR2 (germline): LGHNA, YNFKEQ. The V gene lost 1 base and the J gene lost 5 bases, with 11 bases spanning the gap. CDR3 length: 14 amino acids. The CDR3 region has the DNA TGTGCCAGCAGCCAAGCCCTTCAGGGGTATGGCTACACCTTC. As protein: CASSQALQGYGYTF.